Described below is a single T cell receptor (beta chain) sequence and its context. These data are taken from a study of Ad26.COV2.S vaccination and SARS-CoV-2 variants. About the research overall: Participant was drawn from the COV1001 Ad26.COV2.S trial arm.

Trimming took off 7 bases at V and 4 bases at J, with 17 bases between the two ends. The CDR3 runs to 15 residues. Germline CDR1 reads LNHDA; CDR2 reads SQIVND (reference sequence). Specified treatment: 15 to 20 received Ad26.COV2.S at low or high dose, single or two shots; about five received placebo; per-sample allocation not given. The investigators took samples on day 63 after the first vaccine or placebo injection. Data came from immunoSEQ multiplex PCR; TCRdb stores just in-frame clones and leaves some out. Counted here are 360,000 or so clones, about nine tenths occurring once; the ten biggest clones make up around 1.9%.

V gene TRBV19 combines with J gene TRBJ1-5; D gene unclear. The sequence derives from a person between 18 and 65 years old who received the Ad26.COV2.S COVID-19 vaccine or a placebo. The sequenced sample was peripheral blood, obtained in a trial of Ad26.COV2.S vaccine versus placebo. CDR3 sequence: CASNPTVFGNQPQHF. CDR3 bases: TGTGCCAGTAACCCGACCGTTTTTGGGAATCAGCCCCAGCATTTT.